The 20 T cell receptor beta chains below come from one sample, sequenced in a study of T cells in Graves' hyperthyroidism and ophthalmopathy. TCR beta CDR3 regions were amplified from RNA transcripts. The HTBI primer set was used in a first-round RT-PCR of the TCR CDR3. TCRdb reprocessed the multiplex PCR reads with MiXCR, giving one entry per CDR3 protein. The table includes some 440,000 distinct CDR3 sequences, approximately 15% detected once. The source material was blood. The receptors were gathered from a woman younger than 35 with Graves' hyperthyroidism.

This clonotype came up many times. The rearrangement links TRBV29-1 to TRBJ2-1, with D possibly matching TRBD2 (7 bases). Looked up from germline, CDR1 is SQVTM and CDR2 is ANQGSEA. The CDR3 has 12 amino acids. V gave up 2 bases and J gave up 6 bases, with 8 bases separating them. The CDR3 reads CSVERGANEQFF. In DNA, the CDR3 is TGCAGCGTTGAACGGGGGGCCAATGAGCAGTTCTTC.

The V and J genes are TRBV27 and TRBJ2-1, with unresolved D. Germline lookup yields CDR1 MNHEY and CDR2 SMNVEV (reference sequence). Trimming cost V 2 bases and J 5 bases, with 10 bases left between them. The CDR3 loop spans 14 amino acids. This chain's CDR3 is CASSLSPVHNEQFF. The CDR3 DNA reads TGTGCCAGCAGTTTAAGTCCGGTCCACAATGAGCAGTTCTTC.

The chain combines TRBV12-3 or TRBV12-4 with TRBJ2-7; 7 bases map to TRBD1. The length of the CDR3 is 15 residues. V dropped 3 bases and J dropped 6; count of bases not matched to a gene: 11. CDR3 amino acids: CASSLRGGRISEQYF. In DNA, the CDR3 is TGTGCCAGCAGTTTGAGAGGGGGCCGGATCAGCGAGCAGTACTTC.

The chain combines TRBV5-4 with TRBJ2-3, with 7 bases aligning to TRBD2. CDR3 length equals 16 residues. CDR1 SGHNT and CDR2 YYREEE come from the germline V gene (reference sequence). Trimming at V came to 4 bases and at J to 1 base, leaving 9 bases not matched to a gene. Written as DNA, the CDR3 is TGTGCCAGCAGCCAGAAGTGGAGCGGGGGCACAGATACGCAGTATTTT. It encodes CASSQKWSGGTDTQYF.

This clonotype was observed many times. The gene calls are TRBV3-1 and TRBJ2-7, with TRBD1 matching over 7 bases. V lost 4 bases to trimming and J lost 3 bases; unmatched junction nucleotides: 3. CDR1 LGHDT and CDR2 YNNKEL come from the germline V gene (reference sequence). This CDR3 comprises 13 residues. The CDR3 DNA reads as TGTGCCAGCAGCCCAGGGGGTCTCTACGAGCAGTACTTC. Translation gives CASSPGGLYEQYF.

This clonotype was counted many times. This rearrangement joins TRBV7-2 to TRBJ2-5, with D maybe TRBD2 (5 bases). With 4 bases removed from V and 3 bases from J, the gap between germline ends came to 6 bases. The germline V gene has CDR1 SGHTA and CDR2 FQGNSA. This CDR3 has 12 amino acids. DNA of the CDR3: TGTGCCAGCAGCTGGACTGAAGAGACCCAGTACTTC. It yields the protein CASSWTEETQYF.

The genes are TRBV11-3 and TRBJ2-5, with D perhaps matching TRBD2 (6 bases). This CDR3 comprises 13 residues. Looked up from germline, CDR1 is SGHNT and CDR2 is YENEEA. V lost 7 bases and J 3 bases, leaving 12 bases between the germline ends. Here the CDR3 reads CASTYGGKETQYF. The CDR3 coding sequence is TGTGCCAGCACCTATGGCGGGAAAGAGACCCAGTACTTC. Full variable domain (missing parts from reference TRBV11-3 and TRBJ2-5): EAGVVQSPRYKIIEKKQPVAFWCNPISGHNTLYWYLQNLGQGPELLIRYENEEAVDDSQLPKDRFSAERLKGVDSTLKIQPAELGDSAVYLCASTYGGKETQYFGPGTRLLVL.

This clonotype was seen repeatedly, ten times or more. The rearrangement links TRBV12-3 or TRBV12-4 to TRBJ2-1, with D perhaps matching TRBD2 (6 bases). The CDR3 is made up of 13 amino acids. V gave up 6 bases and J gave up 10 bases, with 16 bases separating them. CDR3 bases: TGTGCCAGCAGCTTAATCGGGGGAGCCGAGCAGTTCTTC. Its translation is CASSLIGGAEQFF.

This clonotype was recorded many times. The chain joins TRBV18 to TRBJ1-2, with 7 bases lining up with TRBD1. V was pared by 3 bases and J by 8 bases, with 9 bases of the junction left unmatched. The CDR3 totals 14 residues. The V gene's germline CDR1 is KGHSH and CDR2 LQKENI. The CDR3 DNA is TGTGCCAGCTCACCGCCCACAGGGGATCACGGCTACACCTTC. Translation gives CASSPPTGDHGYTF.

This clonotype has at least ten counts. V usage is TRBV20-1 and J usage is TRBJ1-5; TRBD1 aligns across 10 bases. Looked up from germline, CDR1 is DFQATT and CDR2 is SNEGSKA (reference sequence). J was trimmed by 4 bases and V by 4 bases; bases with no gene match: 10. This CDR3 is 16 amino acids long. The CDR3: CSAIGQGGGVNQPQHF. The CDR3 bases are TGCAGTGCTATAGGACAGGGGGGGGGCGTGAATCAGCCCCAGCATTTT.

The V gene is TRBV5-4, the J gene TRBJ1-2; D is unresolved. CDR1 is SGHNT, CDR2 YYREEE, per germline (reference sequence). Deletions cut 0 bases from V and 2 bases from J, with 14 bases between. This CDR3 has 16 residues. The chain's CDR3 is CASSLDSLGSNYGYTF. The CDR3 coding sequence is TGTGCCAGCAGCTTGGATTCCCTCGGGAGCAACTATGGCTACACCTTC.

This clonotype was found a few times. The gene calls are TRBV5-1 and TRBJ1-1; 9 nucleotides agree with TRBD1. This CDR3 is 13 amino acids long. Germline V CDR1 and CDR2: SGHRS, YFSETQ. V was clipped by 4 bases and J by 8 bases; unmatched bases: 6. The CDR3: CASSEGQGGEAFF. DNA of the CDR3: TGCGCCAGCAGCGAGGGACAGGGTGGAGAAGCTTTCTTT.

This clonotype was detected many times. The rearrangement links TRBV12-3 or TRBV12-4 to TRBJ1-5; D is unclear. Trimming removed 5 bases from V and 0 bases from J, with 8 bases in between. The CDR3 has 14 residues. This chain's CDR3 is CASSEAYSNQPQHF. The CDR3, as DNA: TGTGCCAGCAGTGAAGCCTATAGCAATCAGCCCCAGCATTTT.

This CDR3 reads CASSFRFKLSEQFF. CDR3 sequence (DNA): TGTGCCAGCAGTTTTAGGTTCAAACTAAGTGAGCAGTTCTTC. J is TRBJ2-1 and V is TRBV28; D uncertain. In germline, CDR1 is MDHEN, CDR2 SYDVKM. There are 14 residues in the CDR3. Trimming removed 3 bases from V and 9 bases from J, with 15 bases in between. The complete variable domain, with remaining parts taken from reference TRBV28 and TRBJ2-1, reads DVKVTQSSRYLVKRTGEKVFLECVQDMDHENMFWYRQDPGLGLRLIYFSYDVKMKEKGDIPEGYSVSREKKERFSLILESASTNQTSMYLCASSFRFKLSEQFFGPGTRLTVL.

This clonotype occurred many times. The chain links TRBV7-9 to TRBJ2-2; D might be TRBD1 (5 bases). This CDR3 is 17 amino acids long. The germline V gene encodes CDR1 SEHNR and CDR2 FQNEAQ (reference sequence). V lost 5 bases, J lost 2 bases, and 18 bases lay in between. The CDR3 loop reads CASSPRARALNTGELFF. CDR3 coding DNA: TGTGCCAGCAGCCCCCGGGCCAGGGCGCTCAACACCGGGGAGCTGTTTTTT.

This clonotype has at least ten counts. The chain recombines TRBV7-2 with TRBJ2-5, with TRBD2 matching 14 bases. Trimming cost V 5 bases and J 5 bases; bases outside gene matches: 4. The length of the CDR3 is 15 residues. Germline V CDR1 and CDR2: SGHTA, FQGNSA. The chain's CDR3 is CASSRGLAGVETQYF. The CDR3 nucleotides are TGTGCCAGCAGCCGGGGACTAGCGGGAGTCGAGACCCAGTACTTC.

In its sample, this clonotype was seen many times. V gene TRBV20-1 combines with J gene TRBJ2-7, with D uncertain. Trimming removed 1 base at V and 2 bases at J, with 15 bases between. This CDR3 spans 15 amino acids. The germline gives CDR1 DFQATT, CDR2 SNEGSKA (reference sequence). The CDR3 DNA is TGCAGTGCTAGAGCGACCGCCGGTTCCGCCTACGAGCAGTACTTC. Amino acids: CSARATAGSAYEQYF.

This chain links TRBV3-1 with TRBJ2-3; D might be TRBD1 or TRBD2, each matching 5 bases. In germline, CDR1 is LGHDT, CDR2 YNNKEL (reference sequence). This CDR3 is built from 15 residues. Trimming left V 3 bases short and J 1 base short, with 11 bases between. In DNA form, the CDR3 reads TGTGCCAGCAGCCACCCCGGGGCTCGCACAGATACGCAGTATTTT. This encodes CASSHPGARTDTQYF.

This clonotype was observed many times. This chain links TRBV5-1 with TRBJ1-1, with 7 nucleotides matching TRBD1. The CDR3 has 13 residues. Germline values: CDR1 SGHRS, CDR2 YFSETQ. J was trimmed by 6 bases and V by 4 bases; bases with no gene match: 6. Here the CDR3 reads CASSITGVPEAFF. The CDR3 bases are TGCGCCAGCAGCATTACAGGGGTCCCTGAAGCTTTCTTT.

This clonotype showed up many times. V and J are TRBV27 and TRBJ2-7, with a tentative D call TRBD1 (5 bases). Trimming took 5 bases from V and 0 from J, leaving 8 bases between them. CDR3 length: 13 amino acids. Germline loops: CDR1 MNHEY, CDR2 SMNVEV (reference sequence). The CDR3 reads CASSGQSSYEQYF. CDR3 bases: TGTGCCAGCAGTGGACAAAGCTCCTACGAGCAGTACTTC.